What follows are 5 T cell receptor beta chains derived from one specimen sequenced in a study of cytotoxic CD8 clonotypes in ibrutinib-treated CLL. The protocol was immunoSEQ multiplex PCR, while the TCRdb copy is restricted to in-frame clones and leaves out a portion. The sample includes some 43,000 clones, 55% to 80% of them seen just once. The sequenced sample was PBMCs, obtained after 12 months of ibrutinib treatment. The receptors shown here come from a human donor with chronic lymphocytic leukemia.

V and J are TRBV9 and TRBJ2-1, with a weak D call TRBD1 (5 bases). CDR1 SGDLS and CDR2 YYNGEE come from the germline V gene. The CDR3 contains 15 residues. V was pared by 0 bases and J by 7 bases, with 14 bases between. As DNA, the CDR3 is TGTGCCAGCAGCGTAGAGGGCAGGGTGGGGAATGAGCAGTTCTTC. Translation gives CASSVEGRVGNEQFF.

The V and J genes are TRBV5-1 and TRBJ1-1, with D hard to call. V shed 6 bases and J shed 6 bases, with 36 bases lying between them. Germline-derived CDR1 and CDR2 are SGHRS and YFSETQ. The CDR3 extends over 20 amino acids. In DNA, the CDR3 is TGCGCCAGCACTAGCGGTTTGGGGTTCACCCCCGATTCCAAAAATGCTGAAGCTTTCTTT. This codes for CASTSGLGFTPDSKNAEAFF.

In this sample, this clone turned up a few times. The chain is built from TRBV19 and TRBJ2-7; possibly TRBD1 for D (6 bases). Per germline, CDR1 LNHDA and CDR2 SQIVND (reference sequence). This CDR3 is 14 amino acids long. V lost 3 bases to trimming and J lost 2 bases, with 11 bases between them. The CDR3 DNA reads as TGTGCCAGTAGTATTGGCACAGGGACCTACGAGCAGTACTTC. Its protein product is CASSIGTGTYEQYF.

Concerning this clone itself: One junction end does not reproduce the germline sequence, and a read error may be involved. This chain connects TRBV15 to TRBJ2-1, with 7 bases that match TRBD1. The CDR3 length is 15 residues. Germline V gene data show CDR1 as LNHNV and CDR2 as YYDKDF (reference sequence). The CDR3 loop is CATSGEGTAYNEQFF. The CDR3 DNA follows: TGTGCCACCAGCGGAGAGGGGACAGCTTACAATGAGCAGTTCTTC.

This clone was observed once. The rearrangement uses TRBV27 and TRBJ2-3; 10 bases fit TRBD1. V shed 6 bases, J shed 3 bases, and the junction held 6 bases outside the gene matches. Looked up from germline, CDR1 is MNHEY and CDR2 is SMNVEV (reference sequence). CDR3 length: 15 amino acids. The CDR3 loop reads CASRWDRGETDTQYF. As DNA, the CDR3 is TGTGCCAGCAGGTGGGACAGGGGTGAGACAGATACGCAGTATTTT.